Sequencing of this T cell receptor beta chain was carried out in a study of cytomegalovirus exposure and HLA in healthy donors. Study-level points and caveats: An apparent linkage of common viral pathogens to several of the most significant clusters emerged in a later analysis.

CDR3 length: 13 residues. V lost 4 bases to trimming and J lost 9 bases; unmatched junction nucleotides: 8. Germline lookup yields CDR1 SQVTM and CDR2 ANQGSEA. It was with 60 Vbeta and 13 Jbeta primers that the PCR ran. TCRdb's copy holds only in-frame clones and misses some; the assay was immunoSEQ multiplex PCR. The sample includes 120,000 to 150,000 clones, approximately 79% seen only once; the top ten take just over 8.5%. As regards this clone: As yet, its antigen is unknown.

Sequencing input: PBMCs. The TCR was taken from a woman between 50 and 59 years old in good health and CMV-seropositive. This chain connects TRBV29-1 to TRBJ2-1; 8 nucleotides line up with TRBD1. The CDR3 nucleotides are TGCAGCGTTGTCCCTACAGGGGGGTTTGAGCAGTTCTTC. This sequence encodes CSVVPTGGFEQFF.